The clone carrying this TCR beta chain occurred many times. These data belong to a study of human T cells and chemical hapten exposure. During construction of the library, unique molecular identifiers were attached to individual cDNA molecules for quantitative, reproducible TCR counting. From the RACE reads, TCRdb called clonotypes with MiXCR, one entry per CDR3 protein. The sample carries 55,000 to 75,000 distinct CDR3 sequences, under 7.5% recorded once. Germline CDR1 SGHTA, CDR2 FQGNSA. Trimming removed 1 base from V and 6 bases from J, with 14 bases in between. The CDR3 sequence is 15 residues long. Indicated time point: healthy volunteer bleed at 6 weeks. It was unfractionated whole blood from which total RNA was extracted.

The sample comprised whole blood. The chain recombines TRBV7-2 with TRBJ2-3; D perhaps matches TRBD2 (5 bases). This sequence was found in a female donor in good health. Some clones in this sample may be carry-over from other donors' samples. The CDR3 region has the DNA TGTGCCAGCAGCTTAGGGCAGCATACTAGGGATACGCAGTATTTT. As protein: CASSLGQHTRDTQYF.